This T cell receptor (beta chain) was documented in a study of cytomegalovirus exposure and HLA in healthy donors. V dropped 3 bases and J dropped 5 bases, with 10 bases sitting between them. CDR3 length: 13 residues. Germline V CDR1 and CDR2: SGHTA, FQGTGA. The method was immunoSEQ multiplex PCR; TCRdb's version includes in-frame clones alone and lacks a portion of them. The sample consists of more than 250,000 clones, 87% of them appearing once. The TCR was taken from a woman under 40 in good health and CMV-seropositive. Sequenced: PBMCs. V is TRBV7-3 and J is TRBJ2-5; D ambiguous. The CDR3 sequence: CASSFVPGETQYF. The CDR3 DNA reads TGTGCCAGCAGCTTTGTTCCCGGGGAGACCCAGTACTTC.